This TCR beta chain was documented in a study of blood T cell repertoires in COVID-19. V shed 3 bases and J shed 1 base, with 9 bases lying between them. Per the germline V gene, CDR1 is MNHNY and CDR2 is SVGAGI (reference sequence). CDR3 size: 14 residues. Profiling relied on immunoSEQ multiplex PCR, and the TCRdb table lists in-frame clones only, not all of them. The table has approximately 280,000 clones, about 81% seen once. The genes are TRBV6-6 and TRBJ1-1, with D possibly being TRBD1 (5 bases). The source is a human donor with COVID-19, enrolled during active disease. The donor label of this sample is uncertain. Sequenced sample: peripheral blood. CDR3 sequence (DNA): TGTGCCAGCAGTTATTCCCAGGGGAACACTGAAGCTTTCTTT. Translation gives CASSYSQGNTEAFF.